Described below is a single T cell receptor (beta chain) sequence and its context. The method was immunoSEQ multiplex PCR; TCRdb's version includes in-frame clones alone and lacks a portion of them. The sample lists hundreds of thousands of clones; roughly 86% were seen once. The data originate from a study of blood T cell repertoires in COVID-19. The TCR sequence derives from a woman in her twenties or thirties with acute or convalescent COVID-19. The sequenced material came from peripheral blood.

The CDR3 spells CASSAVSTGFGTDTQYF. DNA for the CDR3: TGTGCCAGCAGTGCAGTATCGACAGGGTTCGGCACAGATACGCAGTATTTT. The V and J genes are TRBV27 and TRBJ2-3, with 7 bases matching TRBD1. The V segment lost 5 bases and the J segment 1 base; nucleotides outside the gene matches: 12. The CDR3 sequence is 17 residues long. From germline, CDR1 is MNHEY and CDR2 SMNVEV (reference sequence).